This entry lists 28 T cell receptor beta chains sequenced from one sample in a study of T cells in Graves' hyperthyroidism and ophthalmopathy. The TCR beta CDR3 regions underwent amplification using RNA transcripts as the source. The HTBI primer set served for first-round RT-PCR of the TCR CDR3. Via MiXCR, TCRdb re-called the multiplex PCR reads, giving one row per CDR3 protein. Of approximately 520,000 distinct CDR3 sequences in the sample, around 21% were seen once. Sequencing used blood. The receptors come from a man between 18 and 35 years old with Graves' hyperthyroidism.

This clonotype has at least ten counts. The V and J genes are TRBV13 and TRBJ2-4, with D perhaps TRBD1 (5 bases). The germline V gene encodes CDR1 PRHDT and CDR2 FYEKMQ (reference sequence). The CDR3 has 15 amino acids. The V end lost 2 bases, the J end lost 2 bases, and 10 bases lay between the germline ends. CDR3 in DNA: TGTGCCAGCAGCTTAAGGGGTGAACCCAAAAACATTCAGTACTTC. Its protein is CASSLRGEPKNIQYF.

This clonotype was counted at least ten times. This sequence joins TRBV9 and TRBJ1-2; D is possibly TRBD1 (5 bases). Germline V gene lookup returns CDR1 SGDLS and CDR2 YYNGEE. The germline V and J ends were trimmed by 3 bases and 8 bases, with 11 bases remaining between them. The CDR3 length is 12 residues. The CDR3 bases are TGTGCCAGCAGCGGAATAAAGGGGGGCTACACCTTC. Protein sequence: CASSGIKGGYTF.

This clonotype was observed a handful of times. The V gene is TRBV6-1, the J gene TRBJ1-1, with 7 bases that match TRBD1. The J segment lost 11 bases and the V segment lost 6 bases, leaving 9 bases of the junction unmatched. Germline V gene data show CDR1 as MNHNS and CDR2 as SASEGT. The CDR3 extends over 12 amino acids. The CDR3 DNA sequence: TGTGCCAGCAGCCTAGAGGGGGCAGCGGCTTTCTTT. Translated: CASSLEGAAAFF.

This clonotype was detected a few times. CDR3 amino acids: CASSYLEGPASYEQYF. The DNA for the CDR3 is TGTGCCAGCAGTTATTTGGAGGGGCCCGCCTCCTACGAGCAGTACTTC. The chain is built from TRBV6-2 or TRBV6-3 and TRBJ2-7, with D tentatively TRBD2 (6 bases). Trimming shortened V by 3 bases and J by 0 bases, and 15 bases separated the two germline ends. The CDR3 sequence is 16 residues long. CDR1 and CDR2 from the germline V gene are MNHEY and SVGEGT.

This clonotype was recorded many times. V gene TRBV11-1 combines with J gene TRBJ2-7, with 10 positions matching TRBD1. The CDR3 length is 15 residues. The V gene end was trimmed by 3 bases and the J gene end by 2 bases; junction bases not matched to a gene: 4. The germline V gene encodes CDR1 SGHAT and CDR2 FQDESV (reference sequence). The CDR3 loop reads CASSLRQGAPYEQYF. The CDR3 bases are TGTGCCAGCAGCTTGAGACAGGGGGCCCCCTACGAGCAGTACTTC.

This clonotype was seen at least ten times. This chain links TRBV7-8 with TRBJ1-3; D ambiguous. Germline values: CDR1 SGHVS, CDR2 FQNEAQ. V was shortened by 0 bases and J by 7 bases, with 10 bases between the two germline ends. The CDR3 is 14 residues long. The CDR3: CASSLAAGWNTIYF. The DNA for the CDR3 is TGTGCCAGCAGCTTAGCGGCCGGGTGGAACACCATATATTTT.

The chain combines TRBV2 with TRBJ1-5; D gene uncertain. The length of the CDR3 is 13 residues. Trimming took 11 bases from V and 6 from J, leaving 17 bases between them. Germline V gives CDR1 SNHLY, CDR2 FYNNEI. The CDR3 loop is CAFHREVGQPQHF. CDR3 in DNA: TGTGCCTTTCACCGGGAAGTTGGTCAGCCCCAGCATTTT.

There are a few counts of this clonotype. A much larger clone sits a single nucleotide away, making a read error possible. The CDR3 end shows no conserved phenylalanine or tryptophan, and so a read error is likely. The chain employs TRBV30 and TRBJ1-1; D is ambiguous. The V end was cut by 3 bases, the J end by 1 base, with 9 bases between. This CDR3 spans 13 amino acids. CDR1 and CDR2 (germline): GTSNPN, SVGIG (reference sequence). CDR3 residues: CAWSATPNTEAFS. The DNA for the CDR3 is TGTGCCTGGAGCGCCACACCGAACACTGAAGCTTTCTCT.

V usage is TRBV12-5 and J usage is TRBJ2-2, with a possible D match to TRBD1 (6 bases). The CDR3 totals 16 residues. In germline, CDR1 is LGHNT, CDR2 FRNRAP. The V and J ends lost 3 bases and 0 bases respectively, with 11 bases between them. The CDR3 DNA reads as TGTGCTAGTGGTTTCATGACAGGAACGAACACCGGGGAGCTGTTTTTT. Encoded protein: CASGFMTGTNTGELFF.

This clonotype was counted only a few times. The chain combines TRBV6-1 with TRBJ1-2; 7 bases align to TRBD1. With V trimmed by 8 bases and J by 4 bases, 13 bases remained unmatched. This CDR3 has 15 residues. The germline V gene has CDR1 MNHNS and CDR2 SASEGT. CDR3 region: CASRDSGTFGYGYTF. CDR3 nucleotide sequence: TGTGCCAGCCGGGACAGTGGAACCTTTGGCTATGGCTACACCTTC.

The chain recombines TRBV11-3 with TRBJ1-1; tentative D call: TRBD1 (5 bases). The CDR3 runs to 15 residues. Germline V lookup: CDR1 SGHNT, CDR2 YENEEA. Trimming removed 7 bases from V and 5 bases from J, with 20 bases in between. The CDR3 DNA sequence: TGTGCCAGCATCCCATCGGGGGGAGGCATTACTGAAGCTTTCTTT. Its translation is CASIPSGGGITEAFF. Full variable domain (missing parts from reference TRBV11-3 and TRBJ1-1): EAGVVQSPRYKIIEKKQPVAFWCNPISGHNTLYWYLQNLGQGPELLIRYENEEAVDDSQLPKDRFSAERLKGVDSTLKIQPAELGDSAVYLCASIPSGGGITEAFFGQGTRLTVV.

This clonotype has a handful of counts. V and J are TRBV12-3 or TRBV12-4 and TRBJ1-1; D remains unclear. The length of the CDR3 is 17 residues. Trimming stripped 6 bases from V and 2 bases from J, with 22 bases between. The CDR3 spells CASSPTDPRGGNTEAFF. CDR3 in DNA: TGTGCCAGCAGCCCCACCGACCCCCGAGGAGGCAACACTGAAGCTTTCTTT.

This chain links TRBV28 with TRBJ2-2, with D perhaps TRBD1 or TRBD2 (5 bases each). This CDR3 is 13 amino acids long. Trimming pared 6 bases from V and 4 bases from J, leaving 9 bases between. The germline V gene encodes CDR1 MDHEN and CDR2 SYDVKM. The CDR3 DNA is TGTGCCAGCAGAGCAGGGAGCACCGGGGAGCTGTTTTTT. It translates to CASRAGSTGELFF.

This clonotype was found many times. The chain combines TRBV6-1 with TRBJ2-7; no clear D gene. The CDR3 covers 15 residues. Trimming stripped 1 base from V and 0 bases from J, with 10 bases between. Looked up from germline, CDR1 is MNHNS and CDR2 is SASEGT. The chain's CDR3 is CASSEGDESSYEQYF. Written as DNA, the CDR3 is TGTGCCAGCAGTGAAGGTGATGAAAGCTCCTACGAGCAGTACTTC.

The chain is built from TRBV28 and TRBJ1-2; 8 nucleotides align to TRBD1. This CDR3 contains 16 residues. Germline V gene lookup returns CDR1 MDHEN and CDR2 SYDVKM. J gave up 4 bases and V 1 base, and 8 bases lay outside the gene matches. CDR3 protein: CASSLLGTGKIYGYTF. The CDR3 nucleotides read TGTGCCAGCAGTTTATTAGGGACAGGAAAGATCTATGGCTACACCTTC.

This clonotype came up a few times. The gene calls are TRBV11-2 and TRBJ2-4, with D unclear. This CDR3 spans 16 amino acids. The germline V and J ends were trimmed by 1 base and 7 bases, with 17 bases remaining between them. The V gene's germline CDR1 is SGHAT and CDR2 FQNNGV. For the CDR3, the DNA is TGTGCCAGCAGCTTAGGCGGCGCGTTGAGATTGAACATTCAGTACTTC. Its protein is CASSLGGALRLNIQYF.

This clonotype is a singleton in its sample. This chain links TRBV28 with TRBJ2-7, with D possibly TRBD2 on 6 matching bases. CDR1 and CDR2 (germline): MDHEN, SYDVKM. This CDR3 is 14 amino acids long. Trimming took 1 base from V and 4 from J, leaving 11 bases between them. The CDR3 region is CASSLLTSGYEQYF. The CDR3, as DNA: TGTGCCAGCAGTTTATTAACCAGCGGGTACGAGCAGTACTTC.

This clonotype occurred many times. V is TRBV6-1 and J is TRBJ2-5; 11 nucleotides align to TRBD2. This CDR3 is built from 15 residues. Germline-derived CDR1 and CDR2 are MNHNS and SASEGT. V lost 6 bases to trimming and J lost 4 bases; unmatched junction nucleotides: 7. The CDR3 region has the DNA TGTGCCAGCAGCTCTAGCGGGGGGTTACTAGAGACCCAGTACTTC. It encodes CASSSSGGLLETQYF.

The CDR3 reads CSARKGAETQYF. The DNA of the CDR3 is TGCAGTGCTAGAAAGGGGGCAGAGACCCAGTACTTC. The V and J genes are TRBV20-1 and TRBJ2-5; TRBD1 matches 7 bases. Germline CDR1 and CDR2: DFQATT and SNEGSKA (reference sequence). The CDR3 is 12 amino acids. After removal of 2 bases from V and 4 bases from J, the junction contained 1 base not matched to a gene.

There are a few counts of this clonotype. This chain joins TRBV12-3 or TRBV12-4 and TRBJ1-2; D call uncertain. The CDR3 has 14 residues. V shed 7 bases and J shed 2 bases, with 14 bases lying between them. Written as DNA, the CDR3 is TGTGCCAGCACCCTGTCCGGGCCGAACTATGGCTACACCTTC. Protein: CASTLSGPNYGYTF.

This clonotype was observed many times. This chain joins TRBV28 and TRBJ1-1; D unclear. Trimming cost V 1 base and J 1 base, with 10 bases left between them. Germline assignment: CDR1 MDHEN and CDR2 SYDVKM. The CDR3 covers 15 residues. The CDR3 DNA reads as TGTGCCAGCAGTTTATTCGCAGAAAAGAACACTGAAGCTTTCTTT. Its protein is CASSLFAEKNTEAFF.

The V gene is TRBV12-3 or TRBV12-4, the J gene TRBJ2-3, with 8 bases lining up with TRBD2. J gave up 4 bases and V 10 bases, and 7 bases lay outside the gene matches. The CDR3 covers 13 residues. The chain's CDR3 is CATMAGGSDTQYF. The CDR3 DNA follows: TGTGCCACCATGGCGGGGGGATCAGATACGCAGTATTTT.

This clonotype was found many times. The genes are TRBV28 and TRBJ1-1, with TRBD1 identical over 10 bases. This CDR3 has 14 amino acids. The V and J ends lost 5 bases and 1 base, in that order; junction bases with no gene match: 1. Germline V lookup: CDR1 MDHEN, CDR2 SYDVKM. The CDR3 DNA reads TGTGCCAGCAGTGACAGGGGGCAGAACACTGAAGCTTTCTTT. Amino acid sequence: CASSDRGQNTEAFF.

This clonotype came up many times. The J gene is TRBJ1-1, the V gene TRBV6-1; D is unclear. The CDR3 runs to 12 residues. Per the germline V gene, CDR1 is MNHNS and CDR2 is SASEGT. V gave up 7 bases and J gave up 6 bases, with 12 bases separating them. The CDR3 reads CASTLGVAEAFF. The CDR3 region has the DNA TGTGCCAGCACCCTGGGAGTTGCTGAAGCTTTCTTT.

This sequence joins TRBV30 and TRBJ1-1; D possibly corresponds to TRBD1 (5 bases). V was pared by 3 bases and J by 9 bases, with 11 bases between. Germline V gene lookup returns CDR1 GTSNPN and CDR2 SVGIG (reference sequence). The CDR3 has 11 amino acids. This chain's CDR3 is CAWSPKDKAFF. CDR3 nucleotides: TGTGCCTGGAGCCCCAAGGACAAAGCTTTCTTT.

This clonotype appeared a single time. The rearrangement uses TRBV2 and TRBJ1-5, with D possibly being TRBD1 (5 bases). Trimming left V 5 bases short and J 6 bases short, with 14 bases between. The CDR3 has 14 amino acids. Germline loops: CDR1 SNHLY, CDR2 FYNNEI. The CDR3 spells CASSLGVGTQPQHF. CDR3 DNA sequence: TGTGCCAGCAGTCTCGGTGTGGGGACTCAGCCCCAGCATTTT.

This clonotype has a count of ten or more. The genes are TRBV6-1 and TRBJ2-2, with D perhaps given as TRBD1 or TRBD2 (5 bases each). This CDR3 has 15 residues. Trimming left V 3 bases short and J 6 bases short, with 14 bases between. Germline CDR1 reads MNHNS; CDR2 reads SASEGT. CDR3 nucleotide sequence: TGTGCCAGCAGTGATTCCGGGGCGAGTGCCGGGGAGCTGTTTTTT. Its protein product is CASSDSGASAGELFF.

This chain links TRBV6-1 with TRBJ2-7; D could derive from TRBD1 or TRBD2 (5 bases each). The V gene lost 5 bases and the J gene lost 5 bases, with 13 bases spanning the gap. The CDR3 loop spans 13 amino acids. CDR1 and CDR2 from the germline V gene are MNHNS and SASEGT. CDR3 in DNA: TGTGCCAGCAGTAGGGACCTCATGAACGAGCAGTACTTC. This sequence encodes CASSRDLMNEQYF.